Below, 17 T cell receptor beta chains from the same sample are listed, as sequenced in a study of OX40 agonist ivuxolimab in advanced cancers. Generated by immunoSEQ multiplex PCR, the TCRdb table keeps only in-frame clones and is missing some. The repertoire holds fewer than 90,000 clones, with roughly 90% as singletons. The starting material was CD4+ or CD8+ T cells sorted from blood, obtained in a trial of the OX40 agonist ivuxolimab. These receptors were collected from an adult with an advanced solid tumor such as melanoma, head and neck, liver or kidney cancer.

The chain links TRBV30 to TRBJ1-2; no reliable D call. This CDR3 has 13 amino acids. V lost 4 bases to trimming and J lost 14 bases, with 23 bases between them. Germline V CDR1 and CDR2: GTSNPN, SVGIG (reference sequence). DNA of the CDR3: TGTGCCTGGAACATCGAGGTTTCGGTGGCTAGAACCTTC. The encoded protein is CAWNIEVSVARTF.

This clone was seen only a few times. The chain uses TRBV11-2 and TRBJ2-1; D possibly matches TRBD1 or TRBD2 (6 bases each). V shed 0 bases and J shed 4 bases, with 13 bases lying between them. The CDR3 is 16 amino acids. The germline CDR1 and CDR2 sequences are SGHAT and FQNNGV. In DNA form, the CDR3 reads TGTGCCAGCAGCTTAGATCGGGGGCCCATATACAATGAGCAGTTCTTC. This encodes CASSLDRGPIYNEQFF.

As concerns this clone: The same CDR3 arises from other DNA sequences in this sample as well. The V and J genes are TRBV5-1 and TRBJ2-6; no clear D. The CDR3 contains 14 residues. Trimming shortened V by 0 bases and J by 0 bases, and 1 base separated the two germline ends. In germline, CDR1 is SGHRS, CDR2 YFSETQ. Here the CDR3 DNA reads TGCGCCAGCAGCTTGGACTCTGGGGCCAACGTCCTGACTTTC. It translates to CASSLDSGANVLTF.

This chain links TRBV27 with TRBJ2-7; D may be TRBD1 (5 bases). Germline V gene sequence: CDR1 MNHEY, CDR2 SMNVEV (reference sequence). The CDR3 length is 13 residues. V was shortened by 8 bases and J by 4 bases, with 15 bases between the two germline ends. The CDR3 nucleotides read TGTGCCAGCCGGCCCTTACAGGTGTACGAGCAGTACTTC. Amino acids: CASRPLQVYEQYF.

The chain joins TRBV6-5 to TRBJ1-5; D is perhaps TRBD1 (5 bases). V lost 6 bases, J lost 5 bases, and 17 bases lay in between. From germline, CDR1 is MNHEY and CDR2 SVGAGI. The CDR3 is 15 residues long. This CDR3 is CASSKGQQDHQPQHF. For the CDR3, the DNA is TGTGCCAGCAGCAAGGGCCAACAGGACCATCAGCCCCAGCATTTT.

V is TRBV27 and J is TRBJ2-1; D may be TRBD2 (7 bases). V was clipped by 2 bases and J by 8 bases, with 16 bases between them. CDR1 MNHEY and CDR2 SMNVEV come from the germline V gene (reference sequence). The length of the CDR3 is 15 residues. CDR3 protein: CASSLGLGRGDEQFF. The CDR3, as DNA: TGTGCCAGCAGTTTAGGCCTAGGGAGGGGGGATGAGCAGTTCTTC.

The chain is built from TRBV19 and TRBJ1-5; 10 nucleotides agree with TRBD1. With V trimmed by 8 bases and J by 4 bases, 14 bases remained unmatched. Germline values: CDR1 LNHDA, CDR2 SQIVND (reference sequence). The CDR3 extends over 17 amino acids. The CDR3 sequence is CASYQGGDRGFNQPQHF. CDR3 nucleotides: TGTGCCAGTTATCAAGGCGGGGACAGGGGTTTTAATCAGCCCCAGCATTTT.

The chain employs TRBV11-3 and TRBJ2-3; D possibly matches TRBD1 or TRBD2 (6 bases each). Germline V lookup: CDR1 SGHNT, CDR2 YENEEA. CDR3 length: 16 amino acids. Trimming left V 6 bases short and J 2 bases short, with 18 bases between. CDR3 residues: CASRDIGGIFTDTQYF. The CDR3 region has the DNA TGTGCCAGCAGAGACATAGGGGGGATTTTCACAGATACGCAGTATTTT.

V usage is TRBV7-8 and J usage is TRBJ2-7, with TRBD2 matching over 10 bases. The CDR3 is 15 residues long. The V gene end was trimmed by 5 bases and the J gene end by 0 bases; junction bases not matched to a gene: 4. Looked up from germline, CDR1 is SGHVS and CDR2 is FQNEAQ. CDR3 residues: CASSRLAGNSYEQYF. CDR3 in DNA: TGTGCCAGCAGCCGACTAGCGGGCAACTCCTACGAGCAGTACTTC.

This sequence joins TRBV28 and TRBJ2-6, with TRBD1 as a possible D gene (6 bases). Trimming cost V 3 bases and J 2 bases, with 8 bases left between them. Germline CDR1 reads MDHEN; CDR2 reads SYDVKM. The CDR3 sequence is 15 residues long. CDR3 region: CASSFGTTGANVLTF. CDR3 DNA: TGTGCCAGCAGTTTCGGGACAACTGGGGCCAACGTCCTGACTTTC.

This clone showed up just a few times. This chain uses TRBV19 with TRBJ1-5; perhaps TRBD1 as D (6 bases). Germline V gives CDR1 LNHDA, CDR2 SQIVND (reference sequence). V was trimmed by 9 bases and J by 6 bases, leaving 12 bases between them. CDR3 length: 12 residues. CDR3 sequence: CASEQGRQPQHF. CDR3 bases: TGTGCCAGCGAACAGGGTCGTCAGCCCCAGCATTTT.

The rearrangement links TRBV19 to TRBJ2-1; D is ambiguous. CDR1 and CDR2 (germline): LNHDA, SQIVND (reference sequence). Trimming shortened V by 6 bases and J by 1 base, and 10 bases separated the two germline ends. This CDR3 is built from 14 residues. The CDR3 DNA reads TGTGCCAGTAGCTTCGGGTATTCCTACAATGAGCAGTTCTTC. Protein: CASSFGYSYNEQFF.

This clone appeared a few times. V and J are TRBV7-2 and TRBJ1-2; 8 nucleotides line up with TRBD1. This CDR3 has 12 amino acids. Germline trimming cut 5 bases from V and 7 bases from J; bases unmatched to any gene: 3. Per the germline V gene, CDR1 is SGHTA and CDR2 is FQGNSA. The CDR3 DNA follows: TGTGCCAGCAGCCAGACAGGGGTTGGCTACACCTTC. It encodes CASSQTGVGYTF. The entire variable domain, with the rest obtained from reference TRBV7-2 and TRBJ1-2, is as follows: GAGVSQSPSNKVTEKGKDVELRCDPISGHTALYWYRQSLGQGLEFLIYFQGNSAPDKSGLPSDRFSAERTGGSVSTLTIQRTQQEDSAVYLCASSQTGVGYTFGSGTRLTVV.

V is TRBV30 and J is TRBJ2-7; 10 nucleotides align to TRBD2. Trimming removed 4 bases from V and 3 bases from J; junction bases left unmatched: 6. This CDR3 contains 14 residues. Germline V gene lookup returns CDR1 GTSNPN and CDR2 SVGIG (reference sequence). The chain's CDR3 is CAWNLAGVIYEQYF. CDR3 DNA sequence: TGTGCCTGGAACCTAGCGGGAGTTATCTACGAGCAGTACTTC.

The V and J genes are TRBV15 and TRBJ2-1; either TRBD1 or TRBD2 may fit D (5 bases each). CDR3 length: 16 residues. The V and J ends lost 4 bases and 8 bases respectively, with 21 bases between them. Germline V lookup: CDR1 LNHNV, CDR2 YYDKDF (reference sequence). Written as DNA, the CDR3 is TGTGCCACCAGCAAGGGAGAGGGGTTCGGTACATATGAGCAGTTCTTC. This encodes CATSKGEGFGTYEQFF.

CDR3: CASGLPRSQETQYF. The CDR3, as DNA: TGTGCTAGTGGTTTACCAAGGTCCCAAGAGACCCAGTACTTC. The chain joins TRBV12-5 to TRBJ2-5; D ambiguous. Germline CDR1 and CDR2: LGHNT and FRNRAP. V lost 3 bases, J lost 1 base, and 9 bases lay in between. There are 14 residues in the CDR3.

This clone appeared a single time. This chain connects TRBV7-2 to TRBJ1-2, with TRBD1 matching 8 bases. CDR1 SGHTA and CDR2 FQGNSA come from the germline V gene. This CDR3 comprises 15 residues. The trim removed 2 bases at V and 6 bases at J, leaving 8 bases unmatched. CDR3 bases: TGTGCCAGCAGCTTATTCCTGCAGGGGGCGAATGGCTACACCTTC. This codes for CASSLFLQGANGYTF.